The rows below give T cell receptor beta chains drawn from one sample of a study of blood T cell repertoires in COVID-19. The data were produced by immunoSEQ multiplex PCR, yet TCRdb's version contains in-frame clones alone and is incomplete. Here the sample spans 95,000 or so clones, about four fifths being singletons. The material sequenced was peripheral blood. The receptors stem from a human donor in a cohort sampled during active COVID-19. The CDR3 runs from the conserved cysteine through the conserved F or W. Fields, in order: J gene, V gene, CDR3 protein.

j_gene: TRBJ1-5; v_gene: TRBV7-8; CDR3aa: CASSLVRTGGSQPQHF
j_gene: TRBJ2-5; v_gene: TRBV11-2; CDR3aa: CASSLVGSAQGVWETQYF
j_gene: TRBJ2-2; v_gene: TRBV7-7; CDR3aa: CASSSDFPNTGELFF
j_gene: TRBJ2-1; v_gene: TRBV19; CDR3aa: CASSEQGAFNEQFF
j_gene: TRBJ2-7; v_gene: TRBV10-1; CDR3aa: CASSASSGSLGEQYF
j_gene: TRBJ1-1; v_gene: TRBV2; CDR3aa: CASSPRDRGNTEAFF
j_gene: TRBJ2-4; v_gene: TRBV4-2; CDR3aa: CASSQDGQDSQYF
j_gene: TRBJ2-5; v_gene: TRBV10-3; CDR3aa: CATARSGGDQETQYF
j_gene: TRBJ1-5; v_gene: TRBV19; CDR3aa: CASSIDRTGHNQPQHF
j_gene: TRBJ2-1; v_gene: TRBV11-2; CDR3aa: CASSFGLAGGRGNEQFF
j_gene: TRBJ2-3; v_gene: TRBV5-1; CDR3aa: CASSLGLAGTDTQYF
j_gene: TRBJ1-1; v_gene: TRBV18; CDR3aa: CASSPVRETEAFF
j_gene: TRBJ2-1; v_gene: TRBV6-4; CDR3aa: CASSDGEGSGRNEQFF
j_gene: TRBJ2-2; v_gene: TRBV24-1; CDR3aa: CATSDGTSLEGRELFF
j_gene: TRBJ2-7; v_gene: TRBV7-2; CDR3aa: CASSSTGFNYEQYF
j_gene: TRBJ2-7; v_gene: TRBV4-3; CDR3aa: CASLRGEREQYF
j_gene: TRBJ2-7; v_gene: TRBV6-2/TRBV6-3; CDR3aa: CASSWPEQYF
j_gene: TRBJ1-4; v_gene: TRBV7-9; CDR3aa: CASRGQGAPGEKLFF
j_gene: TRBJ1-1; v_gene: TRBV5-1; CDR3aa: CASSLAGQGTEAFF
j_gene: TRBJ1-2; v_gene: TRBV11-2; CDR3aa: CASSLEGDRGWVMNYGYTF
j_gene: TRBJ2-1; v_gene: TRBV7-8; CDR3aa: CASSLAWRASYNEQFF
j_gene: TRBJ2-2; v_gene: TRBV2; CDR3aa: CARGAAANTGELFF
j_gene: TRBJ2-1; v_gene: TRBV7-3; CDR3aa: CASSLYIDNEQFF
j_gene: TRBJ1-3; v_gene: TRBV11-2; CDR3aa: CASSLDLYSLASGNTIYF
j_gene: TRBJ2-3; v_gene: TRBV5-1; CDR3aa: CASSLSSGTGSNTQYF
j_gene: TRBJ2-5; v_gene: TRBV5-8; CDR3aa: CASSLQRTGGGQETQYF
j_gene: TRBJ2-1; v_gene: TRBV11-1; CDR3aa: CASSLGGGGYNEQFF
j_gene: TRBJ1-2; v_gene: TRBV18; CDR3aa: CASSPLPGQPNGYTF
j_gene: TRBJ1-3; v_gene: TRBV5-4; CDR3aa: CASSLQGATNTIYF
j_gene: TRBJ1-2; v_gene: TRBV2; CDR3aa: CASSGSPNYGYTF
j_gene: TRBJ1-2; v_gene: TRBV28; CDR3aa: CASSPIGRDFYGYTF
j_gene: TRBJ1-1; v_gene: TRBV7-3; CDR3aa: CASSLTRLTEAFF
j_gene: TRBJ1-1; v_gene: TRBV6-2/TRBV6-3; CDR3aa: CASSYEGPGIMNTEAFF
j_gene: TRBJ1-2; v_gene: TRBV24-1; CDR3aa: CATSDSRGGSTGYTF
j_gene: TRBJ1-1; v_gene: TRBV10-3; CDR3aa: CAISESGQATTEAFF
j_gene: TRBJ1-2; v_gene: TRBV7-9; CDR3aa: CASSPDGLYGYTF
j_gene: TRBJ2-5; v_gene: TRBV9; CDR3aa: CASSEGRDRVRETQYF
j_gene: TRBJ2-2; v_gene: TRBV6-4; CDR3aa: CASSEALFHDGELFF
j_gene: TRBJ1-5; v_gene: TRBV15; CDR3aa: CATSRGQASGQPQHF